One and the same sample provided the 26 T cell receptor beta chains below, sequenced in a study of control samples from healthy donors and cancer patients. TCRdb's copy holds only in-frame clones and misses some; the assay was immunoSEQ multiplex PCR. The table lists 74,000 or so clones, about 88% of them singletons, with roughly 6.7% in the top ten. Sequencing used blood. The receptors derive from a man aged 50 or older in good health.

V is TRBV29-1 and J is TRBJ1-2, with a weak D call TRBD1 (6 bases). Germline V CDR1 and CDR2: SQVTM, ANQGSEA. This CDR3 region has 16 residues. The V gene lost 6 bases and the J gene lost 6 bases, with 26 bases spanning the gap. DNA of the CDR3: TGCAGCGTCCCCGCGGACAGTTCCACCTGGCTTAATGGCTACACCTTC. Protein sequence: CSVPADSSTWLNGYTF.

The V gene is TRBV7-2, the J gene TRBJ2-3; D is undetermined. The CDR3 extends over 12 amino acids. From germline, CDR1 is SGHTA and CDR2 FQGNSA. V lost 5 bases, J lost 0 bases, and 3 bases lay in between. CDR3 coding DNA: TGTGCCAGCAGCAAGAGCACAGATACGCAGTATTTT. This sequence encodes CASSKSTDTQYF. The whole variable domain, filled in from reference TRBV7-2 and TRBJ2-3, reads GAGVSQSPSNKVTEKGKDVELRCDPISGHTALYWYRQSLGQGLEFLIYFQGNSAPDKSGLPSDRFSAERTGGSVSTLTIQRTQQEDSAVYLCASSKSTDTQYFGPGTRLTVL.

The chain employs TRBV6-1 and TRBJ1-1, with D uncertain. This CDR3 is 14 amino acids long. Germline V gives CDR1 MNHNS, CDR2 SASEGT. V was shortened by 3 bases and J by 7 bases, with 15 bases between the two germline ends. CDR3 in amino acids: CASSDIRVQVEAFF. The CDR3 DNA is TGTGCCAGCAGTGACATTCGGGTTCAAGTTGAAGCTTTCTTT.

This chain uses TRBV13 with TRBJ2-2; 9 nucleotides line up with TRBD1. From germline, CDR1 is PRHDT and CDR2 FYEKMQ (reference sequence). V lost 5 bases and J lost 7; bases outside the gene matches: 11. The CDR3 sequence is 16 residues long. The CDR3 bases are TGTGCCAGCAGCCGGACCGGGACAGGGCTAGACGGGGAGCTGTTTTTT. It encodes CASSRTGTGLDGELFF.

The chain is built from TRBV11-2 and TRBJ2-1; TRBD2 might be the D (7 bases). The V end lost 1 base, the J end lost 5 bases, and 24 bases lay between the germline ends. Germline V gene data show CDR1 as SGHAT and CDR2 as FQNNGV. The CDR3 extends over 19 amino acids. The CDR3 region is CASSLGPVARGAGHNEQFF. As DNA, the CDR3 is TGTGCCAGCAGCTTAGGTCCGGTAGCCCGGGGGGCCGGTCACAATGAGCAGTTCTTC.

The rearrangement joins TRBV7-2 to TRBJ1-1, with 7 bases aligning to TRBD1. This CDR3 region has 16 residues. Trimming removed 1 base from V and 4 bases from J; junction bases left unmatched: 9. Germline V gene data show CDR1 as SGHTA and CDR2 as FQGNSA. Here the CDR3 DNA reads TGTGCCAGCAGCTTAGAACCCCGGGCAGGGGGCACTGAAGCTTTCTTT. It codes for CASSLEPRAGGTEAFF. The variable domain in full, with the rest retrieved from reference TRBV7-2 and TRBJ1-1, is GAGVSQSPSNKVTEKGKDVELRCDPISGHTALYWYRQSLGQGLEFLIYFQGNSAPDKSGLPSDRFSAERTGGSVSTLTIQRTQQEDSAVYLCASSLEPRAGGTEAFFGQGTRLTVV.

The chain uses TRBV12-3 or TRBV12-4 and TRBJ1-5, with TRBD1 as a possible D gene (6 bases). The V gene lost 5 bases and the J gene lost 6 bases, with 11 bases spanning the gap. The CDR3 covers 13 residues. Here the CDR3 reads CASSPDRFQPQHF. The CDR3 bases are TGTGCCAGCAGTCCTGACAGGTTTCAGCCCCAGCATTTT.

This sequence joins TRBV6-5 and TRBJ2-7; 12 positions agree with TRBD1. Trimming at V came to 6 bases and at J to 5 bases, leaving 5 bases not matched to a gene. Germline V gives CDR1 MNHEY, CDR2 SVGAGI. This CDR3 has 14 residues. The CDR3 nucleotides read TGTGCCAGCAGGCCCGGGACAGGGGGCAACGAGCAGTACTTC. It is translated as CASRPGTGGNEQYF.

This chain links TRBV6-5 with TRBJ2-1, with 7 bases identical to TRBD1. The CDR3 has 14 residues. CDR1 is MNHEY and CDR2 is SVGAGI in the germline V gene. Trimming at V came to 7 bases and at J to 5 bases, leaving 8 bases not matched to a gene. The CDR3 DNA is TGTGCCAGCAACCGGGACAGAGTCAACAATGAGCAGTTCTTC. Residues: CASNRDRVNNEQFF.

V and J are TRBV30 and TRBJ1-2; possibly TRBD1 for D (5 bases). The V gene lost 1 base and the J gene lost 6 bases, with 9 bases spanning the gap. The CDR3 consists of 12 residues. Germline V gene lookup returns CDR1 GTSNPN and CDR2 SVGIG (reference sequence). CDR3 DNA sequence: TGTGCCTGGAGTGGTGGGGCGGATGGCTACACCTTC. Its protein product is CAWSGGADGYTF.

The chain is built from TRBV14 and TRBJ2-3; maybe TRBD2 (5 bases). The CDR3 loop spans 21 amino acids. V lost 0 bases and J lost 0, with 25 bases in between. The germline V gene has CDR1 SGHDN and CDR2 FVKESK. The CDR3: CASSQDLLRAGALLSTDTQYF. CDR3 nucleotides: TGTGCCAGCAGCCAAGACCTTCTGAGGGCAGGAGCCTTACTTAGCACAGATACGCAGTATTTT.

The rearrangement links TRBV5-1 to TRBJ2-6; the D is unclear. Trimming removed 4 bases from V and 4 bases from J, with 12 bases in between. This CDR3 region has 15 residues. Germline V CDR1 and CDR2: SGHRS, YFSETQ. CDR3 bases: TGCGCCAGCAGCCTAGTCGCGAGCGGGGCCAACGTCCTGACTTTC. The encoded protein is CASSLVASGANVLTF.

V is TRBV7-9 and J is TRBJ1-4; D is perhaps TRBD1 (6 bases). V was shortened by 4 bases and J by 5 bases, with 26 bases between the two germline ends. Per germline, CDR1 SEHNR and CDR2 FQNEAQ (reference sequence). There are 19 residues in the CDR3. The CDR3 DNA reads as TGTGCCAGCAGCTCCCGACAGGCCCGCCACGGGGTGGGCAATGAAAAACTGTTTTTT. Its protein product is CASSSRQARHGVGNEKLFF.

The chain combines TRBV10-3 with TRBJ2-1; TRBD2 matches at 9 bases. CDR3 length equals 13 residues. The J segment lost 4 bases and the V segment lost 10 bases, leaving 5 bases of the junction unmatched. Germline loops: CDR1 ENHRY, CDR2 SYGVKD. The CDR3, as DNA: TGTGCCACCCTTAGCGGGAGATACAATGAGCAGTTCTTC. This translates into CATLSGRYNEQFF.

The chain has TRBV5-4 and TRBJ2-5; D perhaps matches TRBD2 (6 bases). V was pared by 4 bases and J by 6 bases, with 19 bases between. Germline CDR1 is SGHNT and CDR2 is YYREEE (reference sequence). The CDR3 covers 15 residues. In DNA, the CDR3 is TGTGCCAGCAGCCCCTGGAACGAGCGGGCCCAGACCCAGTACTTC. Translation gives CASSPWNERAQTQYF.

CDR3: CASSFTDSITEAFF. CDR3 coding DNA: TGTGCCAGCAGCTTCACGGACAGTATCACTGAAGCTTTCTTT. This sequence joins TRBV11-2 and TRBJ1-1; the D gene is possibly TRBD1 (6 bases). The V gene's germline CDR1 is SGHAT and CDR2 FQNNGV. Trimming removed 3 bases from V and 4 bases from J, with 12 bases in between. The CDR3 sequence is 14 residues long.

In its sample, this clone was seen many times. The CDR3 here is CASSPKGGSSYEQYF. As DNA, the CDR3 is TGTGCCAGCTCTCCTAAGGGGGGGAGCTCCTACGAGCAGTACTTC. The gene calls are TRBV19 and TRBJ2-7; D may be TRBD2 (7 bases). Germline V gene data show CDR1 as LNHDA and CDR2 as SQIVND (reference sequence). Between the trimmed V and J ends, which lost 9 bases and 0 bases, there was a span of 18 bases. The CDR3 is 15 amino acids.

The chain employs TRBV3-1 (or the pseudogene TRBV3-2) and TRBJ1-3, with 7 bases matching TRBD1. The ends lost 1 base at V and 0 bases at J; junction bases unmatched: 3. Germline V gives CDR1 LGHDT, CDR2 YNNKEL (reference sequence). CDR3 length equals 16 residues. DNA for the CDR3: TGTGCCAGCAGCCAAGGGGGACAGCTCTCTGGAAACACCATATATTTT. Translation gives CASSQGGQLSGNTIYF.

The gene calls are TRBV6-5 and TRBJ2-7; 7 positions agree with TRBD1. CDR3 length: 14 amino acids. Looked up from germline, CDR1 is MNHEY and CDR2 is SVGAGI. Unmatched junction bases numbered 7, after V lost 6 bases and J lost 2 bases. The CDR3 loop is CASSQDRDTYEQYF. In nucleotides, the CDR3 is TGTGCCAGCAGCCAAGACAGGGACACCTACGAGCAGTACTTC.

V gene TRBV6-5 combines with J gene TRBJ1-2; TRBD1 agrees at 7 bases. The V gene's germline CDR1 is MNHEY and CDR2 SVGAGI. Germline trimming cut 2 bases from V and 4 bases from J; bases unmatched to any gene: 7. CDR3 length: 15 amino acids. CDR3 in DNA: TGTGCCAGCAGTTACACCCGAACAGGGGTCTATGGCTACACCTTC. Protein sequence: CASSYTRTGVYGYTF.

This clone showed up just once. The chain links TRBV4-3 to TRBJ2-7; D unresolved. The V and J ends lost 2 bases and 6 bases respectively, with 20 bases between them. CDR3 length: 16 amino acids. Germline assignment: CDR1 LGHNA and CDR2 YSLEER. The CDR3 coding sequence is TGCGCCAGCAGCCAAAGTAGGTCACAGCCTCCTGGCGAGCAGTACTTC. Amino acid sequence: CASSQSRSQPPGEQYF.

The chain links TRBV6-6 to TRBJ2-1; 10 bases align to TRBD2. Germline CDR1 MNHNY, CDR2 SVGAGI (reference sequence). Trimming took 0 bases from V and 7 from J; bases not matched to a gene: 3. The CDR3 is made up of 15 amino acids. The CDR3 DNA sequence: TGTGCCAGCAGTTACTCGAGCGGGGGGGCAAATGAGCAGTTCTTC. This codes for CASSYSSGGANEQFF.

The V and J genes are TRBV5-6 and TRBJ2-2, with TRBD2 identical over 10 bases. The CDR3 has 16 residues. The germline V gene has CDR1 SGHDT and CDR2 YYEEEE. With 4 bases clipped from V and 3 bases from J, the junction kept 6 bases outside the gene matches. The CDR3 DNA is TGTGCCAGCAGCGCGGGACTAGCGTCGGACACCGGGGAGCTGTTTTTT. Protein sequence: CASSAGLASDTGELFF.

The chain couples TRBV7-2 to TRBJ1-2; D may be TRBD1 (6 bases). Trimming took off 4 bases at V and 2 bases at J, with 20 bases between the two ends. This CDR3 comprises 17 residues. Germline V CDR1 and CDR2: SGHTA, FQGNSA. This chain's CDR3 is CASSSTPGQRINYGYTF. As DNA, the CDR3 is TGTGCCAGCAGCTCGACCCCGGGACAAAGAATAAACTATGGCTACACCTTC.

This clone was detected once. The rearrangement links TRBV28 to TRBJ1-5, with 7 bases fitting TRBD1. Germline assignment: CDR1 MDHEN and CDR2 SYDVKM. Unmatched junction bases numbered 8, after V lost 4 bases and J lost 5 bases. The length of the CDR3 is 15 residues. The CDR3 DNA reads TGTGCCAGCAGTTCCTCGACAGGGTTGGATCAGCCCCAGCATTTT. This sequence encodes CASSSSTGLDQPQHF.

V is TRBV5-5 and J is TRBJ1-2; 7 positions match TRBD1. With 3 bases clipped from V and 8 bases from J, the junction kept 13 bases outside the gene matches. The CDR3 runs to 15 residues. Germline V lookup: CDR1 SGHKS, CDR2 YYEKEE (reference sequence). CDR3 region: CASSSYDRTGKGYTF. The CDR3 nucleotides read TGTGCCAGCAGCTCCTACGACCGGACAGGAAAGGGCTACACCTTC.